Below are 24 T cell receptor beta chains sequenced from a single sample in a study of T cell responses to AZD1222 COVID-19 vaccine. The repertoire was sequenced with immunoSEQ multiplex PCR; TCRdb's copy has only in-frame clones and lacks some. The sample includes more than 100,000 clones, 90% of them seen just once. The starting material was peripheral blood, obtained on day 0 of AZD1222 vaccination. These receptors all come from an adult in good health.

This chain joins TRBV6-1 and TRBJ1-2; D is perhaps TRBD1 (5 bases). The CDR3 is 11 amino acids. CDR1 MNHNS and CDR2 SASEGT come from the germline V gene. Deletions cut 2 bases from V and 13 bases from J, with 11 bases between. The CDR3: CASSESRVRTF. The CDR3 DNA reads as TGTGCCAGCAGTGAATCCAGGGTTCGCACCTTC.

This clone has just a few counts. This chain uses TRBV2 with TRBJ1-5, with D possibly matching TRBD1 (6 bases). Deletions cut 3 bases from V and 4 bases from J, with 10 bases between. CDR3 length: 14 residues. The germline gives CDR1 SNHLY, CDR2 FYNNEI. The CDR3 protein is CASSDPRGNQPQHF. DNA for the CDR3: TGTGCCAGCAGTGATCCCAGGGGTAATCAGCCCCAGCATTTT.

The chain joins TRBV27 to TRBJ2-1; the D call may be TRBD1 or TRBD2 (5 bases each). CDR3 size: 15 residues. Trimming pared 5 bases from V and 6 bases from J, leaving 17 bases between. Germline V gene data show CDR1 as MNHEY and CDR2 as SMNVEV (reference sequence). CDR3 region: CASSPRDLPGNEQFF. CDR3 sequence (DNA): TGTGCCAGCAGTCCCCGGGACCTCCCAGGCAATGAGCAGTTCTTC.

V is TRBV30 and J is TRBJ2-1; weak D call: TRBD1 (6 bases). The germline V and J ends were trimmed by 3 bases and 9 bases, with 12 bases remaining between them. There are 12 residues in the CDR3. Per the germline V gene, CDR1 is GTSNPN and CDR2 is SVGIG (reference sequence). In DNA form, the CDR3 reads TGTGCCTGGAGACAACTGGGGGCTGAGCAGTTCTTC. Amino acids: CAWRQLGAEQFF. Using reference TRBV30 and TRBJ2-1 for the parts outside the CDR3, the full variable domain is SQTIHQWPATLVQPVGSPLSLECTVEGTSNPNLYWYRQAAGRGLQLLFYSVGIGQISSEVPQNLSASRPQDRQFILSSKKLLLSDSGFYLCAWRQLGAEQFFGPGTRLTVL.

V is TRBV6-2 or TRBV6-3 and J is TRBJ1-2; 7 nucleotides match TRBD1. Unmatched junction bases numbered 10, after V lost 6 bases and J lost 6 bases. CDR3 length: 14 residues. Germline V gene data show CDR1 as MNHEY and CDR2 as SVGEGT. The CDR3 coding sequence is TGTGCCAGCAGCCCGAGGGGGCAGAGAGATGGCTACACCTTC. Translating it yields CASSPRGQRDGYTF.

The rearrangement joins TRBV7-3 to TRBJ2-7, with D possibly matching TRBD1 (5 bases). CDR1 and CDR2 from the germline V gene are SGHTA and FQGTGA. V lost 5 bases and J lost 3, with 11 bases in between. This CDR3 region has 13 residues. Here the CDR3 DNA reads TGTGCCAGCAGCCATGACAGAAACTACGAGCAGTACTTC. The encoded protein is CASSHDRNYEQYF.

The table lists this clone with a few counts. This chain joins TRBV7-2 and TRBJ2-2; D gene unclear. The CDR3 extends over 18 amino acids. Germline V gene data show CDR1 as SGHTA and CDR2 as FQGNSA. V was shortened by 0 bases and J by 2 bases, with 16 bases between the two germline ends. The CDR3 reads CASSLARQPRINTGELFF. The CDR3 DNA reads TGTGCCAGCAGCTTAGCGCGTCAGCCAAGGATTAACACCGGGGAGCTGTTTTTT. The full variable domain, rest sourced from reference TRBV7-2 and TRBJ2-2, is GAGVSQSPSNKVTEKGKDVELRCDPISGHTALYWYRQSLGQGLEFLIYFQGNSAPDKSGLPSDRFSAERTGGSVSTLTIQRTQQEDSAVYLCASSLARQPRINTGELFFGEGSRLTVL.

J is TRBJ2-3 and V is TRBV6-5; perhaps TRBD2 as D (6 bases). The V end lost 6 bases, the J end lost 6 bases, and 19 bases lay between the germline ends. The CDR3 is 15 amino acids. Per germline, CDR1 MNHEY and CDR2 SVGAGI. The CDR3 protein is CASSSIGTLQDTQYF. In nucleotides, the CDR3 is TGTGCCAGCAGCTCAATCGGGACTCTTCAGGATACGCAGTATTTT.

This sequence joins TRBV2 and TRBJ1-2; no firm D call. CDR3 length: 14 residues. V shed 3 bases and J shed 5 bases, with 13 bases lying between them. The germline gives CDR1 SNHLY, CDR2 FYNNEI. The CDR3 sequence: CASSDEQSVYGYTF. CDR3 DNA: TGTGCCAGCAGTGATGAACAGAGTGTTTATGGCTACACCTTC.

The rearrangement joins TRBV7-2 to TRBJ2-7; TRBD2 matches at 10 bases. V shed 3 bases, J shed 4 bases, and the junction held 3 bases outside the gene matches. CDR1 is SGHTA and CDR2 is FQGNSA in the germline V gene. CDR3 length: 14 amino acids. The DNA for the CDR3 is TGTGCCAGCAGCTTGGGTAGCGGGGGGTACGAGCAGTACTTC. It translates to CASSLGSGGYEQYF.

This sequence joins TRBV6-5 and TRBJ1-5; TRBD1 matches 8 bases. Unmatched junction bases numbered 7, after V lost 4 bases and J lost 5 bases. CDR3 length equals 15 residues. Germline CDR1 and CDR2: MNHEY and SVGAGI. The CDR3 sequence: CASSSRDRQDQPQHF. In DNA form, the CDR3 reads TGTGCCAGCAGTTCCCGGGACAGGCAAGATCAGCCCCAGCATTTT.

This clone was recorded a few times. This CDR3 is CASSPLRQGTQYF. The CDR3 DNA is TGTGCCAGCAGCCCCCTGCGCCAGGGGACCCAGTACTTC. The chain couples TRBV7-8 to TRBJ2-5, with D possibly TRBD1 on 5 matching bases. This CDR3 comprises 13 residues. Looked up from germline, CDR1 is SGHVS and CDR2 is FQNEAQ. V shed 5 bases and J shed 7 bases, with 14 bases lying between them.

This sequence joins TRBV18 and TRBJ1-2, with D maybe TRBD1 (5 bases). CDR3 length equals 16 residues. Trimming cost V 2 bases and J 8 bases, with 21 bases left between them. CDR1 and CDR2 (germline): KGHSH, LQKENI. For the CDR3, the DNA is TGTGCCAGCTCACCAGTACAGGCCCTCACTACGGGCGGCTACACCTTC. Translating it yields CASSPVQALTTGGYTF.

The V and J genes are TRBV7-3 and TRBJ2-6, with D hard to call. Germline V CDR1 and CDR2: SGHTA, FQGTGA. V was shortened by 3 bases and J by 2 bases, with 2 bases between the two germline ends. This CDR3 region has 13 residues. CDR3 bases: TGTGCCAGCAGCTTCGCTGGGGCCAACGTCCTGACTTTC. Translated, it gives CASSFAGANVLTF.

V usage is TRBV7-8 and J usage is TRBJ1-1, with D unclear. CDR1 SGHVS and CDR2 FQNEAQ come from the germline V gene. The CDR3 length is 15 residues. V dropped 0 bases and J dropped 0 bases, with 8 bases sitting between them. The CDR3 DNA sequence: TGTGCCAGCAGCTTAGCGATCGGGGTGAACACTGAAGCTTTCTTT. Its protein product is CASSLAIGVNTEAFF. Looking up the rest from reference TRBV7-8 and TRBJ1-1 gives the full variable domain: GAGVSQSPRYKVAKRGQDVALRCDPISGHVSLFWYQQALGQGPEFLTYFQNEAQLDKSGLPSDRFFAERPEGSVSTLKIQRTQQEDSAVYLCASSLAIGVNTEAFFGQGTRLTVV.

As DNA, the CDR3 is TGTGCTAGTGGTCAGGACAGCTTCTATGGCTACACCTTC. This sequence encodes CASGQDSFYGYTF. The chain carries TRBV12-5 and TRBJ1-2; maybe TRBD1 (6 bases). The germline CDR1 and CDR2 sequences are LGHNT and FRNRAP. The CDR3 has 13 residues. V dropped 5 bases and J dropped 4 bases, with 11 bases sitting between them.

The rearrangement joins TRBV2 to TRBJ1-1, with TRBD1 identical over 8 bases. V was clipped by 6 bases and J by 10 bases; unmatched bases: 13. This CDR3 has 14 amino acids. Germline V gene lookup returns CDR1 SNHLY and CDR2 FYNNEI. The CDR3: CASSIGQGRSRAFF. The CDR3 nucleotides read TGTGCCAGCAGCATTGGACAGGGAAGAAGTAGAGCTTTCTTT.

The chain uses TRBV28 and TRBJ2-1; TRBD1 or TRBD2 may be the D gene (6 bases each). V was pared by 2 bases and J by 7 bases, with 18 bases between. The CDR3 totals 16 residues. Germline CDR1 is MDHEN and CDR2 is SYDVKM. This chain's CDR3 is CASSLPSGAGENEQFF. The CDR3 DNA reads as TGTGCCAGCAGTTTACCGTCGGGGGCGGGCGAGAATGAGCAGTTCTTC.

The chain joins TRBV7-2 to TRBJ1-4; 8 bases agree with TRBD1. Germline values: CDR1 SGHTA, CDR2 FQGNSA. V was clipped by 0 bases and J by 1 base; unmatched bases: 13. There are 20 residues in the CDR3. The CDR3 DNA sequence: TGTGCCAGCAGCTTAGCGCCCCCTGAGACAGGGGCGGAAACTAATGAAAAACTGTTTTTT. It is translated as CASSLAPPETGAETNEKLFF.

The V call is TRBV12-3 or TRBV12-4, the J call TRBJ1-2, with 8 bases matching TRBD1. V shed 5 bases and J 8 bases; nucleotides not matched to a gene: 7. CDR3 size: 13 residues. The CDR3 nucleotides read TGTGCCAGCAGTACACAGGGGGGAAGGGGCTACACCTTC. Translated: CASSTQGGRGYTF.

This chain connects TRBV7-9 to TRBJ2-2; 8 bases agree with TRBD1. The junction had 6 bases not matched to a gene; V was cut back by 3 bases and J by 3 bases. Per the germline V gene, CDR1 is SEHNR and CDR2 is FQNEAQ (reference sequence). The CDR3 has 16 residues. The CDR3 bases are TGTGCCAGCAGCTTTCCCGGGACAGGCGACACCGGGGAGCTGTTTTTT. It translates to CASSFPGTGDTGELFF.

The gene calls are TRBV29-1 and TRBJ2-5, with D perhaps TRBD2 (6 bases). Germline lookup yields CDR1 SQVTM and CDR2 ANQGSEA. V lost 2 bases and J 4 bases, leaving 14 bases between the germline ends. This CDR3 is 14 amino acids long. Here the CDR3 DNA reads TGCAGCGTTGAATTGGGGGGTGGTAGAGAGACCCAGTACTTC. It codes for CSVELGGGRETQYF.

In nucleotides, the CDR3 is TGTGCCAGTAGTATGAGCGGGACTAGCGGGGAAGAGACCCAGTACTTC. This sequence encodes CASSMSGTSGEETQYF. The chain combines TRBV19 with TRBJ2-5, with TRBD2 identical over 13 bases. The germline CDR1 and CDR2 sequences are LNHDA and SQIVND (reference sequence). Trimming cost V 3 bases and J 3 bases; bases outside gene matches: 4. The CDR3 has 16 residues.

V usage is TRBV5-6 and J usage is TRBJ2-1; no firm D call. V dropped 0 bases and J dropped 5 bases, with 9 bases sitting between them. Germline lookup yields CDR1 SGHDT and CDR2 YYEEEE. This CDR3 is built from 14 residues. The CDR3 coding sequence is TGTGCCAGCAGCTTGGGTGTCCGGGACAATGAGCAGTTCTTC. Translation: CASSLGVRDNEQFF.